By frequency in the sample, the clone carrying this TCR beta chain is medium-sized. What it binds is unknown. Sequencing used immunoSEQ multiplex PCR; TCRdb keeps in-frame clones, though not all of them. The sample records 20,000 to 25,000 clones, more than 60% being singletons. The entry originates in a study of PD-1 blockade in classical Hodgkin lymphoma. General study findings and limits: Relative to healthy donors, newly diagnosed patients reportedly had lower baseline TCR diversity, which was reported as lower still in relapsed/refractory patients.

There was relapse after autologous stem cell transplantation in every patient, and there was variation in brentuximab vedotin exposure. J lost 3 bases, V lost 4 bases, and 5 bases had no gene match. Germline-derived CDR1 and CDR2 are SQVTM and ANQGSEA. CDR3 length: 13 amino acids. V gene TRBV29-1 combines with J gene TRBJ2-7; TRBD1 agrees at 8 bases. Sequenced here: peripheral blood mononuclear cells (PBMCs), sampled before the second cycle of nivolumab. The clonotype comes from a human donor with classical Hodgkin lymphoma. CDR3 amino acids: CSVGTGTLYEQYF. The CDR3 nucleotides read TGCAGCGTTGGGACAGGGACCCTCTACGAGCAGTACTTC.